This passage covers 6 T cell receptor beta chains from one sample sequenced in a study of blood T cell repertoires in COVID-19. Sequencing used immunoSEQ multiplex PCR; TCRdb keeps in-frame clones, though not all of them. The table lists about 130,000 clones, over 70% of them singletons. Sequencing was carried out using peripheral blood. These receptors were obtained from a man older than 75 with acute or convalescent COVID-19.

The chain couples TRBV6-1 to TRBJ2-7; 11 nucleotides align to TRBD2. The V gene end was trimmed by 4 bases and the J gene end by 4 bases; junction bases not matched to a gene: 12. The CDR3 totals 17 residues. In germline, CDR1 is MNHNS, CDR2 SASEGT. The CDR3 is CASSVHSGGVTYYEQYF. CDR3 sequence (DNA): TGTGCCAGCAGTGTACATAGCGGGGGGGTCACCTATTACGAGCAGTACTTC.

This sequence joins TRBV10-3 and TRBJ1-5; perhaps TRBD1 as D (6 bases). CDR3 length: 13 amino acids. The germline V and J ends were trimmed by 8 bases and 1 base, with 9 bases remaining between them. Germline CDR1 reads ENHRY; CDR2 reads SYGVKD. The DNA for the CDR3 is TGTGCCATCGGGACACGAAGCAATCAGCCCCAGCATTTT. It codes for CAIGTRSNQPQHF.

V is TRBV4-1 and J is TRBJ2-1, with D possibly matching TRBD2 (6 bases). Between the trimmed V and J ends, which lost 4 bases and 9 bases, there was a span of 19 bases. Germline V gene data show CDR1 as MGHRA and CDR2 as YSYEKL. This CDR3 region has 15 residues. The CDR3 DNA is TGCGCCAGCAGCCCCAAACAGTATTTCGGGGGTGAGCAGTTCTTC. This translates into CASSPKQYFGGEQFF.

The chain links TRBV4-1 to TRBJ1-1, with D tentatively TRBD1 (6 bases). Germline lookup yields CDR1 MGHRA and CDR2 YSYEKL. The CDR3 has 14 amino acids. The germline V and J ends were trimmed by 5 bases and 1 base, with 11 bases remaining between them. Here the CDR3 reads CASSFRTENTEAFF. The CDR3 DNA follows: TGCGCCAGCAGCTTCCGGACAGAGAACACTGAAGCTTTCTTT.

The chain recombines TRBV30 with TRBJ2-5, with a possible D match to TRBD1 (5 bases). This CDR3 is built from 13 residues. V lost 2 bases and J lost 4, with 11 bases in between. The germline V gene has CDR1 GTSNPN and CDR2 SVGIG (reference sequence). The DNA of the CDR3 is TGTGCCTGGAGTCAAGGGGTAGGAGAGACCCAGTACTTC. Its protein is CAWSQGVGETQYF.

The chain carries TRBV5-4 and TRBJ2-5; D is possibly TRBD2 (6 bases). Germline-derived CDR1 and CDR2 are SGHNT and YYREEE (reference sequence). V lost 3 bases to trimming and J lost 2 bases, with 8 bases between them. The length of the CDR3 is 13 residues. CDR3: CASSWGVQETQYF. The CDR3 DNA reads as TGTGCCAGCAGCTGGGGGGTTCAAGAGACCCAGTACTTC. The whole variable domain, filled in from reference TRBV5-4 and TRBJ2-5, reads ETGVTQSPTHLIKTRGQQVTLRCSSQSGHNTVSWYQQALGQGPQFIFQYYREEENGRGNFPPRFSGLQFPNYSSELNVNALELDDSALYLCASSWGVQETQYFGPGTRLLVL.